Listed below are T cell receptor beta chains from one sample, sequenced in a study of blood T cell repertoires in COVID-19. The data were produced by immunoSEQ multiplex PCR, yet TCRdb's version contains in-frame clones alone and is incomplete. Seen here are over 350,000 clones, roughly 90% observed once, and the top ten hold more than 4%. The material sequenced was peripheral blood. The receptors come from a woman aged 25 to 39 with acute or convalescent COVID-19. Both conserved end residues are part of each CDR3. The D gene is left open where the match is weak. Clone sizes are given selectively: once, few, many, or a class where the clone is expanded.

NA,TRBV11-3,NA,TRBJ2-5,TGTGCCAGTGTAAAAGAGACCCAGTACTTC,CASVKETQYF
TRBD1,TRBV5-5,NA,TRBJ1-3,TGTGCCAGCAGCCTTGGACAGGGGGCGGACACCATATATTTT,CASSLGQGADTIYF
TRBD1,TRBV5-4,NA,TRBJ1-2,TGTGCCAGCAGCGCGGACAGGGGCGCCTATGGCTACACCTTC,CASSADRGAYGYTF
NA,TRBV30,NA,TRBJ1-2,TGTGCCTGGAGTGTACAGTCAGCTGAGTACACCTTC,CAWSVQSAEYTF
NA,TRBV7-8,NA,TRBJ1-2,TGTGCCAGCAGCTTAGATAACAGATCCGGCTACACCTTC,CASSLDNRSGYTF
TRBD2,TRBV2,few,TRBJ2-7,TGTGCCAGCAGTGCCCCAGCGGGATACTCCTACGAGCAGTACTTC,CASSAPAGYSYEQYF
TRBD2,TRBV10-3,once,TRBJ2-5,TGTGCCATCAGGCCCTCTAGCGGGGAAGAGACCCAGTACTTC,CAIRPSSGEETQYF
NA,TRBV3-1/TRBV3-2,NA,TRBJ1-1,TGTGCCAGCAGCCATGGGCAGGACACTGAAGCTTTCTTT,CASSHGQDTEAFF
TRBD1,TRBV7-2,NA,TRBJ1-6,TGTGCCAGCAGCTTGACAGGGGATTCACCCCTCCACTTT,CASSLTGDSPLHF
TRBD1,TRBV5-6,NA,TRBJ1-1,TGTGCCAGCAGCTCTACTCGGGAAGCAGGGGGCGCGGATGAAGCTTTCTTT,CASSSTREAGGADEAFF
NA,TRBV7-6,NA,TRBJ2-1,TGTGCCAGCAGCTTAGTTCAGGGCGGTGAGCAGTTCTTC,CASSLVQGGEQFF
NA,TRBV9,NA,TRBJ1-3,TGTGCCAGCAGCGTACGGGGGGCTGGAAACACCATATATTTT,CASSVRGAGNTIYF
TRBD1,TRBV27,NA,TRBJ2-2,TGTGCCACCAAAGGGGGACCGGGACAGTCGAACACCGGGGAGCTGTTTTTT,CATKGGPGQSNTGELFF
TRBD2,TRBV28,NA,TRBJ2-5,TGTGCCAGCAGTTTAAGGCGGGGGGGTCAAGAGACCCAGTACTTC,CASSLRRGGQETQYF
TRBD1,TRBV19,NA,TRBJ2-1,TGTGCCAGTAATCCCGGGACAGGTTTTCATGAGCAGTTCTTC,CASNPGTGFHEQFF
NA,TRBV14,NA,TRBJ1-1,TGTGCCAGCAGCCATAACAGAGGGGGCACTGAAGCTTTCTTT,CASSHNRGGTEAFF
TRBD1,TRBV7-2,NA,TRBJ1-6,TGTGCCAGCAGCTTCACAGGGGGCTATCTGAATTCACCCCTCCACTTT,CASSFTGGYLNSPLHF
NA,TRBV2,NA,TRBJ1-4,TGTGCCAGCAGTGAAAACAGGGACCCACAAGGGGTACTGTTTTTT,CASSENRDPQGVLFF
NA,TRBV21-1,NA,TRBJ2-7,TGTGCCACCAACCGGGACAGCTACTACGAGCAGTACTTC,CATNRDSYYEQYF
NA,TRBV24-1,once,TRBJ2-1,TGTGCCACCAGTGACCCGAGACTTGGAAATGAGCAGTTCTTC,CATSDPRLGNEQFF
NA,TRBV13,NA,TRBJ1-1,TGTGCCAGCAGCCGGGATTGGAGCGAAGCTTTCTTT,CASSRDWSEAFF
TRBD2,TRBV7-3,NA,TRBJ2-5,TGTGCCAGCAGCCGGGGGGGCCGGGAGACCCAGTACTTC,CASSRGGRETQYF
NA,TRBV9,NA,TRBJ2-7,TGTGCCAGCAGCGTAGCTCCCTTAAACGAGCAGTACTTC,CASSVAPLNEQYF
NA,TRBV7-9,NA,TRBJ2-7,TGTGCCAGCAGCTTTGATGGCCTCAGGGTATACGAGCAGTACTTC,CASSFDGLRVYEQYF
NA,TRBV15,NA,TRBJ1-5,TGTGCCACCAGCAGAGATACCGGGGGCAATCAGCCCCAGCATTTT,CATSRDTGGNQPQHF
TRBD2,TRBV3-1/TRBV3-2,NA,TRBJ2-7,TGTGCCAGCAGCCTACGGGGGGGCCCCCACGAGCAGTACTTC,CASSLRGGPHEQYF
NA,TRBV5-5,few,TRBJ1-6,TGTGCCAGCAGCCGAACAGACAGCTCCTATAATTCACCCCTCCACTTT,CASSRTDSSYNSPLHF
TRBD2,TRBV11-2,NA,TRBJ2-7,TGTGCCAGCAGCTTAGCTAGCGGGGGGGTGTACGAGCAGTACTTC,CASSLASGGVYEQYF
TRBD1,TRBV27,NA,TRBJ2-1,TGTGCCAGCGGGACAGGACCATACAATGAGCAGTTCTTC,CASGTGPYNEQFF
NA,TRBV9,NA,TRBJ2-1,TGTGCCAGCAGCGTTGGGGGGAACAATGAGCAGTTCTTC,CASSVGGNNEQFF
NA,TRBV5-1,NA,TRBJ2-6,TGCGCCAGCAGCGGCAGGGACAAGACCTCTGGGGCCAACGTCCTGACTTTC,CASSGRDKTSGANVLTF
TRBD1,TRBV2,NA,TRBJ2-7,TGTGCCAGCAAACCCGGGACAGGGGGGTACGAGCAGTACTTC,CASKPGTGGYEQYF
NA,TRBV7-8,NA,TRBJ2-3,TGTGCCAGCAGCCGAGGGCTGGTTAGCACAGATACGCAGTATTTT,CASSRGLVSTDTQYF
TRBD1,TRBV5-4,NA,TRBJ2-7,TGTGCCAGCAGCTCACCCGGGACAGGGGGCTTCGAGCAGTACTTC,CASSSPGTGGFEQYF
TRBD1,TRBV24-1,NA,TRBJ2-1,TGTGCCACCAGTGACCGACGACAGGGGTTGTTCTACAATGAGCAGTTCTTC,CATSDRRQGLFYNEQFF
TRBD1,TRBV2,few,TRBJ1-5,TGTGCCAGCAGCAGACAGGGAAGCAATCAGCCCCAGCATTTT,CASSRQGSNQPQHF
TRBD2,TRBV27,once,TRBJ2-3,TGTGCCAGCAGTTTAATTAGCGGGGGCCTGGGGGGTACGCAGTATTTT,CASSLISGGLGGTQYF
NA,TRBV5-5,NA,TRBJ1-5,TGTGCCAGCAGCCCCCAGGGGCTGATAGGTCAGCCCCAGCATTTT,CASSPQGLIGQPQHF
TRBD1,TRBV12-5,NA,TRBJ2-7,TGTGCTAGTGGGCCCGGGACAGGGGTTAACGAGCAGTACTTC,CASGPGTGVNEQYF
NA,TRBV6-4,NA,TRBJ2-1,TGTGCCAGCATTAGGCGGGGGCCCTTGGCCCGCTCCTACAATGAGCAGTTCTTC,CASIRRGPLARSYNEQFF
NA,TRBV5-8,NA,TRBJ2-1,TGTGCCAGCAGCTTGTCCTGGAGCTCCTACAATGAGCAGTTCTTC,CASSLSWSSYNEQFF
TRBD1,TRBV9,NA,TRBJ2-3,TGTGCCAGCAGCCCACTTTCGGACAGGGGAAACACAGATACGCAGTATTTT,CASSPLSDRGNTDTQYF
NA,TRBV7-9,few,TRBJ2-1,TGTGCCAGCAGCTTCGGAGGGTTCGATGAGCAGTTCTTC,CASSFGGFDEQFF
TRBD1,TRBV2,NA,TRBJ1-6,TGTGCCAGCAGTGAACAGGGGGTGTATAATTCACCCCTCCACTTT,CASSEQGVYNSPLHF
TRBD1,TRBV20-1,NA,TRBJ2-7,TGCAGTGCTAGTAAGACAGGGCGATACGAGCAGTACTTC,CSASKTGRYEQYF
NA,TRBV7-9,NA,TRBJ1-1,TGTGCCAGCAGCTTAGGAGACAGTTGGAACACTGAAGCTTTCTTT,CASSLGDSWNTEAFF
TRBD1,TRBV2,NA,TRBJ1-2,TGTGCCAGCAGTGAAGGACAGGGGATATACTATGGCTACACCTTC,CASSEGQGIYYGYTF
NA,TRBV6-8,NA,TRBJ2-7,TGTGCCAGCACGGTCTCCTACGAGCAGTACTTC,CASTVSYEQYF
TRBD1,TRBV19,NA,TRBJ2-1,TGTGCCAGTAGCCACGACAGGGGTGTCTACAATGAGCAGTTCTTC,CASSHDRGVYNEQFF
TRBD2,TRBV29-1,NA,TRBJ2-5,TGCAGCGCAGGTACTAGCGGGCGAAACCAAGAGACCCAGTACTTC,CSAGTSGRNQETQYF
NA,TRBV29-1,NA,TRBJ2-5,TGCAGCGTACAATTCCAAGAGACCCAGTACTTC,CSVQFQETQYF